The T cell receptor (beta chain) under discussion was sequenced for a study of T-cell reconstitution after alpha-beta-depleted transplantation in children. This CDR3 region has 13 residues. The germline V gene encodes CDR1 DFQATT and CDR2 SNEGSKA (reference sequence). V lost 6 bases to trimming and J lost 0 bases; unmatched junction nucleotides: 5. TCRbeta library construction was performed incorporating unique molecular identifiers. MiXCR was run by TCRdb on the PCR reads, yielding one entry per CDR3 protein. The table records about 600,000 distinct CDR3 sequences, roughly 24% of them present only once. Remarks on this clonotype: No antigen is known for it.

The study, taken as a whole, reports: It was newly produced T cells that mostly accounted for T-cell counts and diversity one year after transplant. Approximately two months post-transplant, alpha-beta T cells reportedly originated from several hundred expanded graft clones. Surviving recipient cells, namely T cells and thymic progenitors, were the source of high day-60 TCRbeta diversity in some patients.

Source: PBMCs, mostly from graft donor cells, taken 360 days after TCRalphabeta/CD19-depleted stem cell transplant. J is TRBJ2-7 and V is TRBV20-1, with TRBD2 matching over 7 bases. This clonotype was sampled from a boy under three years old who had a stem cell transplant for acute myeloid leukemia, so the T cells may come from the graft donor. The chain's CDR3 is CSALPGGSYEQYV. CDR3 nucleotides: TGCAGTGCCTTGCCGGGAGGCTCCTACGAGCAGTACGTC.